The next 13 T cell receptor beta chains were all read from a single sample in a study of cytomegalovirus exposure and HLA in healthy donors. PCR employed 60 Vbeta and 13 Jbeta primers. Clones were read by immunoSEQ multiplex PCR, and TCRdb kept only the in-frame ones, dropping some. This sample has fewer than 200,000 clones; about 86% occur once, and the top ten carry around 2.2%. The sample was PBMCs. The receptors were gathered from a young woman in good health and CMV-seronegative.

This clone was seen only once. V gene TRBV29-1 combines with J gene TRBJ1-4; possible D gene TRBD1, 5 bases. Trimming shortened V by 7 bases and J by 5 bases, and 17 bases separated the two germline ends. CDR3 length: 14 amino acids. The germline gives CDR1 SQVTM, CDR2 ANQGSEA. CDR3 in amino acids: CSAKGQESNEKLFF. CDR3 nucleotides: TGCAGCGCAAAGGGGCAGGAATCGAATGAAAAACTGTTTTTT. Using reference TRBV29-1 and TRBJ1-4 for the parts outside the CDR3, the full variable domain is SAVISQKPSRDICQRGTSLTIQCQVDSQVTMMFWYRQQPGQSLTLIATANQGSEATYESGFVIDKFPISRPNLTFSTLTVSNMSPEDSSIYLCSAKGQESNEKLFFGSGTQLSVL.

This rearrangement joins TRBV7-2 to TRBJ2-1, with 10 bases aligning to TRBD2. Germline CDR1 and CDR2: SGHTA and FQGNSA. The CDR3 length is 18 residues. The ends lost 1 base at V and 8 bases at J; junction bases unmatched: 14. CDR3 coding DNA: TGTGCCAGCAGCTTAGGAGGGCCGGGTGCTAGCGGGAGACATGAGCAGTTCTTC. It yields the protein CASSLGGPGASGRHEQFF.

V and J are TRBV19 and TRBJ2-3; 9 bases agree with TRBD1. The junction had 6 bases not matched to a gene; V was cut back by 6 bases and J by 2 bases. The CDR3 spans 15 residues. CDR1 LNHDA and CDR2 SQIVND come from the germline V gene (reference sequence). CDR3 coding DNA: TGTGCCAGTAGAACAGGGGGCGACATCACAGATACGCAGTATTTT. It encodes CASRTGGDITDTQYF.

The chain couples TRBV18 to TRBJ2-6; possibly TRBD1 for D (6 bases). V lost 3 bases and J 2 bases, leaving 14 bases between the germline ends. This CDR3 region has 17 residues. Germline V lookup: CDR1 KGHSH, CDR2 LQKENI. CDR3 residues: CASSPSTGRTGANVLTF. The CDR3 bases are TGTGCCAGCTCACCCTCAACAGGGAGAACTGGGGCCAACGTCCTGACTTTC. The full variable domain, with the rest looked up from reference TRBV18 and TRBJ2-6, is NAGVMQNPRHLVRRRGQEARLRCSPMKGHSHVYWYRQLPEEGLKFMVYLQKENIIDESGMPKERFSAEFPKEGPSILRIQQVVRGDSAAYFCASSPSTGRTGANVLTFGAGSRLTVL.

The chain recombines TRBV28 with TRBJ2-7; D might be TRBD1 (8 bases). Germline V CDR1 and CDR2: MDHEN, SYDVKM. Trimming removed 3 bases at V and 7 bases at J, with 13 bases between. This CDR3 is 13 amino acids long. The CDR3 protein is CASSFRGRGEQYF. The DNA of the CDR3 is TGTGCCAGCAGTTTCAGGGGGCGGGGGGAGCAGTACTTC. The full variable domain, completed using reference TRBV28 and TRBJ2-7, is DVKVTQSSRYLVKRTGEKVFLECVQDMDHENMFWYRQDPGLGLRLIYFSYDVKMKEKGDIPEGYSVSREKKERFSLILESASTNQTSMYLCASSFRGRGEQYFGPGTRLTVT.

Points on this clone: At one end the junction does not follow the germline gene, possibly because of a read error. This CDR3 is CASSRPGTGYNGQFF. The CDR3 DNA sequence: TGCGCCAGCAGCCGTCCGGGGACAGGATACAATGGGCAGTTCTTC. The chain links TRBV4-3 to TRBJ2-1; 8 nucleotides line up with TRBD1. This CDR3 contains 15 residues. Germline V gene data show CDR1 as LGHNA and CDR2 as YSLEER.

This chain uses TRBV9 with TRBJ1-6, with D possibly being TRBD1 (5 bases). The length of the CDR3 is 15 residues. Trimming removed 4 bases from V and 2 bases from J, with 10 bases in between. Germline assignment: CDR1 SGDLS and CDR2 YYNGEE. CDR3 sequence: CASSPEGAYNSPLHF. Written as DNA, the CDR3 is TGTGCCAGCAGCCCCGAAGGGGCCTATAATTCACCCCTCCACTTT. Full variable domain (remainder filled in from reference TRBV9 and TRBJ1-6): DSGVTQTPKHLITATGQRVTLRCSPRSGDLSVYWYQQSLDQGLQFLIQYYNGEERAKGNILERFSAQQFPDLHSELNLSSLELGDSALYFCASSPEGAYNSPLHFGNGTRLTVT.

This chain uses TRBV5-8 with TRBJ2-2, with 9 bases aligning to TRBD1. The CDR3 extends over 15 amino acids. Germline loops: CDR1 SGHTS, CDR2 YDEGEE. Trimming at V came to 4 bases and at J to 6 bases, leaving 7 bases not matched to a gene. CDR3 region: CASSAGQGNPGELFF. The CDR3 DNA is TGTGCCAGCAGCGCGGGACAGGGAAACCCCGGGGAGCTGTTTTTT. The whole variable domain, filled in from reference TRBV5-8 and TRBJ2-2, reads EAGVTQSPTHLIKTRGQQATLRCSPISGHTSVYWYQQALGLGLQFLLWYDEGEERNRGNFPPRFSGRQFPNYSSELNVNALELEDSALYLCASSAGQGNPGELFFGEGSRLTVL.

The V and J genes are TRBV6-1 and TRBJ2-7; 7 nucleotides align to TRBD1. Germline assignment: CDR1 MNHNS and CDR2 SASEGT. This CDR3 comprises 14 residues. V gave up 3 bases and J gave up 1 base; unmatched junction bases: 3. This CDR3 is CASSETGFSYEQYF. The CDR3 region has the DNA TGTGCCAGCAGTGAGACAGGGTTTTCCTACGAGCAGTACTTC.

The chain has TRBV4-2 and TRBJ2-7, with a possible D match to TRBD1 (6 bases). Germline CDR1 is LGHNA and CDR2 is YNFKEQ. This CDR3 is 16 amino acids long. Between the trimmed V and J ends, which lost 1 base and 4 bases, there was a span of 17 bases. The DNA of the CDR3 is TGTGCCAGCAGCCAAGCGCAGGGGCTATCCCCTTACGAGCAGTACTTC. Amino acids: CASSQAQGLSPYEQYF.

This chain links TRBV28 with TRBJ1-6; D is ambiguous. The CDR3 spans 16 residues. From germline, CDR1 is MDHEN and CDR2 SYDVKM. The V gene lost 2 bases and the J gene lost 10 bases, with 18 bases spanning the gap. The CDR3 coding sequence is TGTGCCAGCAGTTTAGGAGGACCCATCTCTACCTCACCCCTCCACTTT. Its protein product is CASSLGGPISTSPLHF.

The gene calls are TRBV7-9 and TRBJ2-2; D might be TRBD1 (6 bases). CDR1 is SEHNR, CDR2 FQNEAQ, per germline (reference sequence). The CDR3 runs to 15 residues. The V end was cut by 0 bases, the J end by 6 bases, with 11 bases between. CDR3 nucleotides: TGTGCCAGCAGCTTAGCGGGGGCCCCCGCCGGGGAGCTGTTTTTT. Residues: CASSLAGAPAGELFF. Filled out from reference TRBV7-9 and TRBJ2-2, the complete variable domain reads DTGVSQNPRHKITKRGQNVTFRCDPISEHNRLYWYRQTLGQGPEFLTYFQNEAQLEKSRLLSDRFSAERPKGSFSTLEIQRTEQGDSAMYLCASSLAGAPAGELFFGEGSRLTVL.

This clone has only a few counts. The chain recombines TRBV7-6 with TRBJ2-1; the D is unclear. This CDR3 has 13 residues. V was trimmed by 1 base and J by 4 bases, leaving 5 bases between them. Germline CDR1 and CDR2: SGHVS and FNYEAQ. The CDR3 region is CASSLGEYNEQFF. CDR3 coding DNA: TGTGCCAGCAGCTTAGGAGAGTACAATGAGCAGTTCTTC. Based on the CDR3 plus reference TRBV7-6 and TRBJ2-1, the full variable domain is GAGVSQSPRYKVTKRGQDVALRCDPISGHVSLYWYRQALGQGPEFLTYFNYEAQQDKSGLPNDRFSAERPEGSISTLTIQRTEQRDSAMYRCASSLGEYNEQFFGPGTRLTVL.